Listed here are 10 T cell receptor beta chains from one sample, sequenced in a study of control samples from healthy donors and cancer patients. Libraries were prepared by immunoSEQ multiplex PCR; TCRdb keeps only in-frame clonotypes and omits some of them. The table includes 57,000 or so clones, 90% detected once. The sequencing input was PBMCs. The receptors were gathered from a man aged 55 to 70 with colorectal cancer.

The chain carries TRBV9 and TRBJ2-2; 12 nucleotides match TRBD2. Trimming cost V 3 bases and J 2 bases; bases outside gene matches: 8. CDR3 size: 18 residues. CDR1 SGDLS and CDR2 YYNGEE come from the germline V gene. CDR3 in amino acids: CASSADRTSGVNTGELFF. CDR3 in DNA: TGTGCCAGCAGCGCTGATAGGACTAGCGGGGTAAACACCGGGGAGCTGTTTTTT.

CDR3 bases: TGTGCCAGCTCGCAACGGTGGGGCGATGAGCAGTTCTTC. Translating it yields CASSQRWGDEQFF. The chain uses TRBV7-9 and TRBJ2-1; a weak D match, TRBD1 (5 bases). Germline assignment: CDR1 SEHNR and CDR2 FQNEAQ (reference sequence). The length of the CDR3 is 13 residues. Trimming shortened V by 8 bases and J by 8 bases, and 16 bases separated the two germline ends.

Written as DNA, the CDR3 is TGTGCCAGCAGTTTTGGGGGAGCCTCGGCCCTAGGAGCTTTCTTT. Translation: CASSFGGASALGAFF. The chain uses TRBV28 and TRBJ1-1; D may be TRBD1 (5 bases). V dropped 3 bases and J dropped 10 bases, with 21 bases sitting between them. The CDR3 runs 15 residues. CDR1 is MDHEN and CDR2 is SYDVKM in the germline V gene.

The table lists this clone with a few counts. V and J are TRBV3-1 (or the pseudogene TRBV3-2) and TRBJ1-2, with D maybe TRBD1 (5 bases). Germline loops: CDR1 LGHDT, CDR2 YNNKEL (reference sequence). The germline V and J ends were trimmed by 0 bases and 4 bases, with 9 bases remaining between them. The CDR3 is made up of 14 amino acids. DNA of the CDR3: TGTGCCAGCAGCCAAGAACAGGCCACCTATGGCTACACCTTC. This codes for CASSQEQATYGYTF.

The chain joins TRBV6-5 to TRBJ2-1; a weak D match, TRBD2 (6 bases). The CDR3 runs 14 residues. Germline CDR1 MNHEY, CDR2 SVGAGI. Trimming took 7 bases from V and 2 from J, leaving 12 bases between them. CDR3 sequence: CASTGRGTYNEQFF. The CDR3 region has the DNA TGTGCCAGCACGGGGCGCGGGACCTACAATGAGCAGTTCTTC.

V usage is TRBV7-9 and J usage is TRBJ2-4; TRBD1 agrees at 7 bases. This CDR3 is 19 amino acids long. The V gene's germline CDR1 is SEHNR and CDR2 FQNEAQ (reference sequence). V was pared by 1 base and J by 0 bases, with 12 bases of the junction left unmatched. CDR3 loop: CASSLVIPGQRSAKNIQYF. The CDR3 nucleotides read TGTGCCAGCAGCTTAGTTATACCGGGACAGAGGTCAGCCAAAAACATTCAGTACTTC.

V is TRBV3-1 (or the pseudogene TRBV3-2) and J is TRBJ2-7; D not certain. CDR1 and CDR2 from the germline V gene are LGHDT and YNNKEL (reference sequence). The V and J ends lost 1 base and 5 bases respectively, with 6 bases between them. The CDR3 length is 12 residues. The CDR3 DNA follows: TGTGCCAGCAGCCAAGTGGTTAACGAGCAGTACTTC. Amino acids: CASSQVVNEQYF.

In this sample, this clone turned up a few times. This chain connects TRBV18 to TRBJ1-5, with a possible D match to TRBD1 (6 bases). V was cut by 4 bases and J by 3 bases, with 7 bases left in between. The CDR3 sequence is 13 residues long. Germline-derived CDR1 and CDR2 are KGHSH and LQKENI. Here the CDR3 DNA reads TGTGCCAGCTCACGACAGGACAATCAGCCCCAGCATTTT. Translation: CASSRQDNQPQHF.

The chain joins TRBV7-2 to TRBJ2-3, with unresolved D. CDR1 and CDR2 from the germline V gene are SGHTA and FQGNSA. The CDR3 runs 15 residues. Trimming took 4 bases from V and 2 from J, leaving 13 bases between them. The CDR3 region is CASSSAYGVTDTQYF. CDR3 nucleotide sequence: TGTGCCAGCAGCTCCGCCTACGGAGTCACAGATACGCAGTATTTT.

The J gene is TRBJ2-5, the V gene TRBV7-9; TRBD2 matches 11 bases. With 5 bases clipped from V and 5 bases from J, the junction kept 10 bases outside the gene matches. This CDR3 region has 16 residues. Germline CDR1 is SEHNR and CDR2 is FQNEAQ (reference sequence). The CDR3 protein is CASSPWTSGPGETQYF. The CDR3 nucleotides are TGTGCCAGCAGCCCCTGGACTAGCGGGCCTGGGGAGACCCAGTACTTC. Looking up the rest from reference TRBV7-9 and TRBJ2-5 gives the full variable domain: DTGVSQNPRHKITKRGQNVTFRCDPISEHNRLYWYRQTLGQGPEFLTYFQNEAQLEKSRLLSDRFSAERPKGSFSTLEIQRTEQGDSAMYLCASSPWTSGPGETQYFGPGTRLLVL.